These 18 T cell receptor beta chains were all obtained from the same sample, sequenced in a study of blood T cell repertoires in COVID-19. The data were produced by immunoSEQ multiplex PCR, yet TCRdb's version contains in-frame clones alone and is incomplete. The sample yields 300,000 or so clones, roughly 91% seen once. Source material: PBMCs or T cells enriched from blood (not recorded which). These receptors were collected from a woman aged 50 to 60 who had been exposed to COVID-19.

V is TRBV15 and J is TRBJ1-2; possible D gene TRBD1, 5 bases. The CDR3 sequence is 13 residues long. Germline assignment: CDR1 LNHNV and CDR2 YYDKDF (reference sequence). Trimming took 5 bases from V and 4 from J, leaving 11 bases between them. The CDR3 sequence is CATSPGLAYGYTF. Written as DNA, the CDR3 is TGTGCCACCAGCCCGGGACTGGCCTATGGCTACACCTTC.

This chain connects TRBV10-3 to TRBJ1-2, with 9 bases aligning to TRBD1. The CDR3 runs 13 residues. The V gene's germline CDR1 is ENHRY and CDR2 SYGVKD. V lost 8 bases to trimming and J lost 7 bases; unmatched junction nucleotides: 8. CDR3 region: CAILPGQGSGYTF. CDR3 nucleotides: TGTGCCATCTTACCGGGACAGGGTTCTGGCTACACCTTC.

CDR3 DNA sequence: TGTGCCAGCAGATACGGACAGGGTTTGTACGAGCAGTACTTC. This gives the protein CASRYGQGLYEQYF. The chain employs TRBV27 and TRBJ2-7; TRBD1 matches at 8 bases. CDR3 length: 14 amino acids. Germline trimming cut 6 bases from V and 4 bases from J; bases unmatched to any gene: 8. CDR1 and CDR2 from the germline V gene are MNHEY and SMNVEV (reference sequence).

The chain employs TRBV3-1 (or the pseudogene TRBV3-2) and TRBJ1-2, with 10 positions matching TRBD1. With 4 bases clipped from V and 1 base from J, the junction kept 3 bases outside the gene matches. The CDR3 length is 15 residues. CDR1 is LGHDT, CDR2 YNNKEL, per germline (reference sequence). CDR3 protein: CASSPGQGFNYGYTF. Written as DNA, the CDR3 is TGTGCCAGCAGCCCGGGACAGGGGTTTAACTATGGCTACACCTTC.

V and J are TRBV5-1 and TRBJ1-1; no clear D. V was shortened by 3 bases and J by 0 bases, with 15 bases between the two germline ends. The CDR3 totals 16 residues. Germline lookup yields CDR1 SGHRS and CDR2 YFSETQ. CDR3 in amino acids: CASSSRGEGMNTEAFF. CDR3 DNA: TGCGCCAGCAGCTCGCGGGGAGAAGGAATGAACACTGAAGCTTTCTTT.

The gene calls are TRBV4-1 and TRBJ2-2; the D gene is possibly TRBD1 (6 bases). CDR3 size: 15 residues. The V end lost 5 bases, the J end lost 6 bases, and 16 bases lay between the germline ends. Germline-derived CDR1 and CDR2 are MGHRA and YSYEKL. The CDR3 sequence is CASSKTGLRAGELFF. CDR3 sequence (DNA): TGCGCCAGCAGCAAGACAGGCTTGAGGGCCGGGGAGCTGTTTTTT.

The rearrangement uses TRBV5-1 and TRBJ2-5, with TRBD2 identical over 12 bases. CDR3 length: 16 amino acids. CDR1 and CDR2 from the germline V gene are SGHRS and YFSETQ. With 0 bases clipped from V and 3 bases from J, the junction kept 3 bases outside the gene matches. The CDR3 DNA is TGCGCCAGCAGCTTGGAGCCTAGCGGGGGGGAAGAGACCCAGTACTTC. It specifies CASSLEPSGGEETQYF.

V is TRBV2 and J is TRBJ2-7; 12 bases are a match to TRBD2. Germline CDR1 is SNHLY and CDR2 is FYNNEI. V was clipped by 2 bases and J by 0 bases; unmatched bases: 5. CDR3 length: 17 amino acids. The CDR3, as DNA: TGTGCCAGCAGTGAAACTAGCGGGGGGCTTTCCTCCTACGAGCAGTACTTC. It specifies CASSETSGGLSSYEQYF.

The V call is TRBV5-1, the J call TRBJ2-2; D perhaps matches TRBD1 (6 bases). The germline V gene encodes CDR1 SGHRS and CDR2 YFSETQ. The CDR3 contains 15 residues. V lost 4 bases, J lost 5 bases, and 15 bases lay in between. The DNA of the CDR3 is TGCGCCAGCAGCCGCACCGACCAGGGGACCGGGGAGCTGTTTTTT. Protein: CASSRTDQGTGELFF.

The J gene is TRBJ2-3, the V gene TRBV19, with 8 bases aligning to TRBD2. This CDR3 spans 15 amino acids. The germline CDR1 and CDR2 sequences are LNHDA and SQIVND (reference sequence). The trim removed 1 base at V and 2 bases at J, leaving 2 bases unmatched. CDR3 coding DNA: TGTGCCAGTAGTATAGCAGCGGGGGACACAGATACGCAGTATTTT. As protein: CASSIAAGDTDTQYF.

V gene TRBV4-1 combines with J gene TRBJ2-3; 10 bases map to TRBD1. Germline CDR1 is MGHRA and CDR2 is YSYEKL. The CDR3 runs 16 residues. The V gene end was trimmed by 4 bases and the J gene end by 1 base; junction bases not matched to a gene: 5. CDR3 sequence (DNA): TGCGCCAGCAGCCCTCACGGGACAGGGGGCACAGATACGCAGTATTTT. Protein product: CASSPHGTGGTDTQYF.

This chain uses TRBV6-1 with TRBJ1-4, with D possibly being TRBD1 (6 bases). The V gene's germline CDR1 is MNHNS and CDR2 SASEGT. The CDR3 runs to 17 residues. V was trimmed by 0 bases and J by 4 bases, leaving 15 bases between them. The chain's CDR3 is CASSEALVQGSNEKLFF. The CDR3 DNA reads TGTGCCAGCAGTGAAGCGTTGGTACAGGGTAGTAATGAAAAACTGTTTTTT.

This clone occurred once. This chain links TRBV5-1 with TRBJ1-3; unclear D gene. V was clipped by 0 bases and J by 0 bases, with 10 bases between them. This CDR3 contains 16 residues. CDR1 and CDR2 (germline): SGHRS, YFSETQ. This CDR3 reads CASSLGPGNSGNTIYF. CDR3 nucleotides: TGCGCCAGCAGCTTGGGCCCGGGAAACTCTGGAAACACCATATATTTT.

The rearrangement links TRBV12-3 or TRBV12-4 to TRBJ1-4; possible D gene TRBD1, 5 bases. V dropped 3 bases and J dropped 11 bases, with 13 bases sitting between them. The CDR3 contains 13 residues. The CDR3 sequence is CASSFDSLGKLFF. DNA of the CDR3: TGTGCCAGCAGTTTCGACAGCCTAGGGAAACTGTTTTTT.

The chain recombines TRBV12-3 or TRBV12-4 with TRBJ1-2; the D gene is possibly TRBD1 (5 bases). The V end was cut by 6 bases, the J end by 12 bases, with 20 bases between. This CDR3 is built from 13 residues. As DNA, the CDR3 is TGTGCCAGCAGCCCGCGGCAGGGTCCAAAGCACACCTTC. Residues: CASSPRQGPKHTF.

The V call is TRBV5-1, the J call TRBJ2-5; D is possibly TRBD1 (8 bases). The CDR3 covers 16 residues. From germline, CDR1 is SGHRS and CDR2 YFSETQ. The ends were cut back, 4 bases at V and 1 base at J, with 17 bases in the middle. In DNA, the CDR3 is TGCGCCAGCAGCCTTATCGGGGGGACAGGCCAAGAGACCCAGTACTTC. This codes for CASSLIGGTGQETQYF. The variable domain in full, with the rest retrieved from reference TRBV5-1 and TRBJ2-5, is KAGVTQTPRYLIKTRGQQVTLSCSPISGHRSVSWYQQTPGQGLQFLFEYFSETQRNKGNFPGRFSGRQFSNSRSEMNVSTLELGDSALYLCASSLIGGTGQETQYFGPGTRLLVL.

This chain links TRBV7-9 with TRBJ2-7; possibly TRBD2 for D (5 bases). This CDR3 comprises 17 residues. V shed 2 bases and J shed 1 base, with 18 bases lying between them. Per the germline V gene, CDR1 is SEHNR and CDR2 is FQNEAQ (reference sequence). DNA for the CDR3: TGTGCCAGCAGCTTAATTAGTGGAGGCGTCACATCCTACGAGCAGTACTTC. Amino acids: CASSLISGGVTSYEQYF.

On this clone: At the DNA level, this CDR3 is encoded by other sequences in the same sample as well. The rearrangement joins TRBV4-1 to TRBJ1-2; D perhaps matches TRBD1 (5 bases). Germline V lookup: CDR1 MGHRA, CDR2 YSYEKL. V gave up 0 bases and J gave up 5 bases, with 10 bases separating them. The CDR3 runs 14 residues. The CDR3 DNA follows: TGCGCCAGCAGCCAAGATAGGGGCCTTTATGGCTACACCTTC. The encoded protein is CASSQDRGLYGYTF.